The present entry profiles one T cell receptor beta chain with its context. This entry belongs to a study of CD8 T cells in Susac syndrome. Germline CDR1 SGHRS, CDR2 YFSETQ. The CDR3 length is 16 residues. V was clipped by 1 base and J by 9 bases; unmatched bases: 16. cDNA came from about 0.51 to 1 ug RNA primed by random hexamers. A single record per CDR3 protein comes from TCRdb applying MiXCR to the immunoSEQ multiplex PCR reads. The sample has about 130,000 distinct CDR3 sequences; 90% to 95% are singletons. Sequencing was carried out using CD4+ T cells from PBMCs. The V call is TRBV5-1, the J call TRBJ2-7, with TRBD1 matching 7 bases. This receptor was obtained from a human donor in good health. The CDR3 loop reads CASSLPRDSYPRGQYF. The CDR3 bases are TGCGCCAGCAGCTTGCCCCGGGACAGTTACCCACGAGGGCAGTACTTC.